Listed here are 9 T cell receptor beta chains from one sample, sequenced in a study of blood T cell repertoires in COVID-19. The repertoire was sequenced with immunoSEQ multiplex PCR; TCRdb's copy has only in-frame clones and lacks some. The sample includes some 46,000 clones, around 86% of them seen just once. The material sequenced was peripheral blood. The source of these receptors is a man aged 55-75 years with active COVID-19.

The sample holds a few counts of this clone. The chain couples TRBV7-9 to TRBJ2-7, with TRBD2 matching 8 bases. V dropped 4 bases and J dropped 4; count of bases not matched to a gene: 12. The CDR3 totals 16 residues. Looked up from germline, CDR1 is SEHNR and CDR2 is FQNEAQ (reference sequence). The CDR3, as DNA: TGTGCCAGCAGCTCCACACTAGCGGAGGTCCCTTACGAGCAGTACTTC. Residues: CASSSTLAEVPYEQYF.

This clone was seen once. The chain has TRBV7-9 and TRBJ1-3; perhaps TRBD1 as D (5 bases). Germline V gene data show CDR1 as SEHNR and CDR2 as FQNEAQ (reference sequence). Between the trimmed V and J ends, which lost 6 bases and 0 bases, there was a span of 15 bases. This CDR3 is built from 16 residues. CDR3 DNA sequence: TGTGCCAGCAGTCCCATCCTGGACACCTCTGGAAACACCATATATTTT. Amino acid sequence: CASSPILDTSGNTIYF.

V usage is TRBV29-1 and J usage is TRBJ2-1; TRBD1 matches 10 bases. The ends lost 0 bases at V and 4 bases at J; junction bases unmatched: 12. CDR1 and CDR2 from the germline V gene are SQVTM and ANQGSEA. There are 18 residues in the CDR3. The chain's CDR3 is CSVEDLGQGVVVYNEQFF. The CDR3 bases are TGCAGCGTTGAAGATCTAGGACAGGGGGTCGTTGTTTACAATGAGCAGTTCTTC.

J is TRBJ2-3 and V is TRBV5-5; 7 bases line up with TRBD1. Germline CDR1 is SGHKS and CDR2 is YYEKEE (reference sequence). The ends lost 2 bases at V and 0 bases at J; junction bases unmatched: 3. The CDR3 sequence is 15 residues long. CDR3 sequence reads: CASSFTGVSTDTQYF. The CDR3, as DNA: TGTGCCAGCAGCTTCACAGGGGTAAGCACAGATACGCAGTATTTT.

The J gene is TRBJ1-3, the V gene TRBV9; no reliable D call. The CDR3 sequence is 16 residues long. CDR1 and CDR2 from the germline V gene are SGDLS and YYNGEE. V lost 0 bases, J lost 0 bases, and 10 bases lay in between. In DNA form, the CDR3 reads TGTGCCAGCAGCGTAGATGCGGGTAACTCTGGAAACACCATATATTTT. Protein product: CASSVDAGNSGNTIYF.

J is TRBJ2-7 and V is TRBV6-5, with 15 nucleotides matching TRBD2. The germline gives CDR1 MNHEY, CDR2 SVGAGI. The ends lost 8 bases at V and 1 base at J; junction bases unmatched: 3. The CDR3 loop spans 15 amino acids. CDR3 loop: CASLGLAGGSYEQYF. The CDR3 bases are TGTGCCAGCCTGGGACTAGCGGGGGGTTCCTACGAGCAGTACTTC.

This clone was counted once. This sequence joins TRBV19 and TRBJ1-6, with a tentative D call TRBD1 (6 bases). The CDR3 has 16 amino acids. V gave up 2 bases and J gave up 5 bases, with 13 bases separating them. Germline V gives CDR1 LNHDA, CDR2 SQIVND (reference sequence). The CDR3: CASSITYRAHNSPLHF. The CDR3 nucleotides read TGTGCCAGTAGTATAACCTACAGGGCCCATAATTCACCCCTCCACTTT. Complete variable domain (other parts from reference TRBV19 and TRBJ1-6): DGGITQSPKYLFRKEGQNVTLSCEQNLNHDAMYWYRQDPGQGLRLIYYSQIVNDFQKGDIAEGYSVSREKKESFPLTVTSAQKNPTAFYLCASSITYRAHNSPLHFGNGTRLTVT.

V usage is TRBV6-5 and J usage is TRBJ2-3, with D tentatively TRBD2 (6 bases). The CDR3 extends over 14 amino acids. Germline assignment: CDR1 MNHEY and CDR2 SVGAGI. Deletions cut 8 bases from V and 6 bases from J, with 18 bases between. CDR3 sequence: CASWRGRDQDTQYF. CDR3 DNA sequence: TGTGCCAGCTGGCGGGGTCGGGACCAGGATACGCAGTATTTT.

This clone was detected only a few times. This sequence joins TRBV3-1 (or the pseudogene TRBV3-2) and TRBJ2-1; D is perhaps TRBD2 (6 bases). CDR3 length: 13 residues. Germline loops: CDR1 LGHDT, CDR2 YNNKEL (reference sequence). V was cut by 3 bases and J by 7 bases, with 10 bases left in between. In DNA form, the CDR3 reads TGTGCCAGCAGCCAGTGGGCGGGGAATGAGCAGTTCTTC. This translates into CASSQWAGNEQFF.